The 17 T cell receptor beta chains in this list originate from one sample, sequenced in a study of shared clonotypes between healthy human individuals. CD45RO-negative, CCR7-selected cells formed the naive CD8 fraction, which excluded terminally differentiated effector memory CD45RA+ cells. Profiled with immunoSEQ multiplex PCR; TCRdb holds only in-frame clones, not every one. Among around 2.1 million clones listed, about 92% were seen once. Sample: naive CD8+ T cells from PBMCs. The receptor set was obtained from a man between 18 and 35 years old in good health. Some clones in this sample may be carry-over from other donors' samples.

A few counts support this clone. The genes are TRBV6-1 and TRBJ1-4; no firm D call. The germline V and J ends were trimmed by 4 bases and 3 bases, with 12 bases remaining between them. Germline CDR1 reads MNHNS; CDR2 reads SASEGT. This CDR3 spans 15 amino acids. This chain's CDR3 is CASSVEARSNEKLFF. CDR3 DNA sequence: TGTGCCAGCAGTGTAGAGGCTAGGTCTAATGAAAAACTGTTTTTT.

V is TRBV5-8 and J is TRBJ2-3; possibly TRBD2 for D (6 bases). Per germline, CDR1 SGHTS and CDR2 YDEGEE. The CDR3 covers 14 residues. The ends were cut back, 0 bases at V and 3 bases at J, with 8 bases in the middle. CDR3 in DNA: TGTGCCAGCAGCTTGGGACTAGTGACAGATACGCAGTATTTT. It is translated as CASSLGLVTDTQYF.

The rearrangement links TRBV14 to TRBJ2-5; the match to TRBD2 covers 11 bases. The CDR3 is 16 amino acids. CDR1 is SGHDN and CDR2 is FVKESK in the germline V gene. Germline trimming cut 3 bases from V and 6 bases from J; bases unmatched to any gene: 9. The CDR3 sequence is CASSQWLAGGKKTQYF. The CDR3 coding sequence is TGTGCCAGCAGCCAGTGGCTAGCGGGAGGTAAAAAGACCCAGTACTTC. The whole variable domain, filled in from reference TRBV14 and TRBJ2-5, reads EAGVTQFPSHSVIEKGQTVTLRCDPISGHDNLYWYRRVMGKEIKFLLHFVKESKQDESGMPNNRFLAERTGGTYSTLKVQPAELEDSGVYFCASSQWLAGGKKTQYFGPGTRLLVL.

The CDR3 region has the DNA TGTGCCTGGAGTGTTTTGGGGAGGGGGGAGCTGTTTTTT. Translation gives CAWSVLGRGELFF. V and J are TRBV30 and TRBJ2-2; TRBD2 might be the D (6 bases). Per germline, CDR1 GTSNPN and CDR2 SVGIG (reference sequence). Trimming removed 0 bases at V and 8 bases at J, with 10 bases between. There are 13 residues in the CDR3.

The CDR3 sequence: CASSEQGPSNEQFF. The CDR3 nucleotides are TGTGCCAGCAGTGAACAGGGACCCTCCAATGAGCAGTTCTTC. This sequence joins TRBV6-4 and TRBJ2-1, with D possibly matching TRBD1 (6 bases). Germline values: CDR1 MRHNA, CDR2 SNTAGT. The CDR3 totals 14 residues. V lost 3 bases, J lost 6 bases, and 12 bases lay in between.

CDR3: CASYGTGFPGVSEAFF. The CDR3 DNA sequence: TGTGCCAGTTACGGGACAGGGTTCCCCGGTGTGTCTGAAGCTTTCTTT. This chain links TRBV7-9 with TRBJ1-1, with TRBD1 matching over 9 bases. Germline CDR1 reads SEHNR; CDR2 reads FQNEAQ (reference sequence). After removal of 9 bases from V and 6 bases from J, the junction contained 17 bases not matched to a gene. The CDR3 consists of 16 residues.

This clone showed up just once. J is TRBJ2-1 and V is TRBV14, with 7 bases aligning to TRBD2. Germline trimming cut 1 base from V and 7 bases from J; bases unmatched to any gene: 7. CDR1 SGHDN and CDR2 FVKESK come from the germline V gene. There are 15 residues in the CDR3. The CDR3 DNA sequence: TGTGCCAGCAGCCAAGGCGGGAGTCGTCAGAATGAGCAGTTCTTC. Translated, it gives CASSQGGSRQNEQFF.

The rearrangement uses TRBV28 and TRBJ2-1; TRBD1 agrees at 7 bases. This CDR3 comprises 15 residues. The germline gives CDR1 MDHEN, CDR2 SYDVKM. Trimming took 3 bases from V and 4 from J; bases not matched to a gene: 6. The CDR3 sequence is CASSFMGQTYNEQFF. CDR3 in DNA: TGTGCCAGCAGTTTTATGGGACAGACGTACAATGAGCAGTTCTTC.

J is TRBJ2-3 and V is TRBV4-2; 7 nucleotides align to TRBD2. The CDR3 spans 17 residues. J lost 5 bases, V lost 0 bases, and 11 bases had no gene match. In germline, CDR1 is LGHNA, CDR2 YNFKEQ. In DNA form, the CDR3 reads TGTGCCAGCAGCCAAGATTACGAGCGGGAAGGCATAGATACGCAGTATTTT. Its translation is CASSQDYEREGIDTQYF.

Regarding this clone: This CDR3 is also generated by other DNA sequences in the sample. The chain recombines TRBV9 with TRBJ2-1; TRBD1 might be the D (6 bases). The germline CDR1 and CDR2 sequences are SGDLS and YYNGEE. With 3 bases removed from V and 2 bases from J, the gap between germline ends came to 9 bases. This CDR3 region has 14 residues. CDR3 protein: CASSAQGPYNEQFF. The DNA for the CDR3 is TGTGCCAGCAGCGCACAGGGTCCCTACAATGAGCAGTTCTTC.

In nucleotides, the CDR3 is TGTGCCAGCAGCTTGAGACAGCGGGAGAGAACCTACAATGAGCAGTTCTTC. This gives the protein CASSLRQRERTYNEQFF. The V call is TRBV7-9, the J call TRBJ2-1; 8 bases align to TRBD2. The germline CDR1 and CDR2 sequences are SEHNR and FQNEAQ (reference sequence). The V and J ends lost 3 bases and 2 bases, in that order; junction bases with no gene match: 9. The CDR3 covers 17 residues.

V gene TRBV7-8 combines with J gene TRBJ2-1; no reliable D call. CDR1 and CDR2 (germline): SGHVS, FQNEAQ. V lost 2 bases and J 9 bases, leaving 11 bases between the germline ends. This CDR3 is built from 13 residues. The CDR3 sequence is CASSLSDLLEQFF. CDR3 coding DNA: TGTGCCAGCAGCTTAAGCGACTTACTTGAGCAGTTCTTC.

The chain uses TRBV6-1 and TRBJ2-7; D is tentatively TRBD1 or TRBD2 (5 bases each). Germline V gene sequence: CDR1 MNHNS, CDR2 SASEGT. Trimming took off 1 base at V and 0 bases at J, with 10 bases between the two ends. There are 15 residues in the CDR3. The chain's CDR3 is CASSEGDAPSYEQYF. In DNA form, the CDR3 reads TGTGCCAGCAGTGAAGGGGACGCCCCCTCCTACGAGCAGTACTTC.

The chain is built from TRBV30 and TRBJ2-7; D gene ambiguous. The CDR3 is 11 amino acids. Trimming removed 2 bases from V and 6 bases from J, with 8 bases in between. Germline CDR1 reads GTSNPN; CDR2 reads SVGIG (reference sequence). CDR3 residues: CAWSPGSEQYF. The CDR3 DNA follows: TGTGCCTGGAGTCCAGGATCCGAGCAGTACTTC.

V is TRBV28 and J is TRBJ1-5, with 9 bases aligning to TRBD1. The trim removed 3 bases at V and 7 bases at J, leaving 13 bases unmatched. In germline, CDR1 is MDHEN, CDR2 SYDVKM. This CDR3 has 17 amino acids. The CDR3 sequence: CASSFDRSGTGYQPQHF. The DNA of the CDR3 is TGTGCCAGCAGTTTCGACCGCTCCGGGACAGGGTACCAGCCCCAGCATTTT. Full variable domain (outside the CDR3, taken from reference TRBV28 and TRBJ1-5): DVKVTQSSRYLVKRTGEKVFLECVQDMDHENMFWYRQDPGLGLRLIYFSYDVKMKEKGDIPEGYSVSREKKERFSLILESASTNQTSMYLCASSFDRSGTGYQPQHFGDGTRLSIL.

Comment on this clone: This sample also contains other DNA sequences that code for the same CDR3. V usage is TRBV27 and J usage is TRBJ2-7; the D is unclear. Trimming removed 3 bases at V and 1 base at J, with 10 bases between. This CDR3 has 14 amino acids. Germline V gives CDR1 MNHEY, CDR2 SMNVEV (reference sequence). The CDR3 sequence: CASSFRQASYEQYF. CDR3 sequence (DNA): TGTGCCAGCAGTTTTCGCCAGGCTTCCTACGAGCAGTACTTC.

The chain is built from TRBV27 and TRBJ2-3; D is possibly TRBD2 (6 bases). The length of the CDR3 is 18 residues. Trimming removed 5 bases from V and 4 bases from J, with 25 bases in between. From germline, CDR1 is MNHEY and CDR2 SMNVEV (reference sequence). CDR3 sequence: CASSPLRRDEGVADTQYF. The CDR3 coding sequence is TGTGCCAGCAGTCCGCTAAGGCGGGACGAAGGAGTGGCAGATACGCAGTATTTT.